This T cell receptor beta chain was captured in a study of radiation and T cells in renal cell carcinoma. CDR1 SGHRS and CDR2 YFSETQ come from the germline V gene. The CDR3 has 15 amino acids. Losses at the gene ends were 2 bases for V and 6 bases for J; bases not matched to a gene: 5. Regarding the study as a whole: Pretreatment tumor biopsies were lacking, so baseline clonotypes are unknown.

Regarding this clone: Its antigen is currently unknown.

Sequenced by immunoSEQ multiplex PCR; TCRdb stores in-frame clones only, minus some. Of approximately 150,000 clones in the sample, less than 90% are singletons; the top ten hold around 4%. Time point given: baseline pretreatment blood. The sample's treatment: 15 Gy SBRT to primary tumor, nephrectomy 4 weeks later. After SBRT, blood was collected at 2 and 4 weeks, plus baseline. This receptor was identified in a woman in her 70s with renal cell carcinoma. The chain recombines TRBV5-1 with TRBJ2-1; TRBD1 matches 10 bases. The starting material was blood, obtained from a patient whose treatment included radiotherapy and nephrectomy. The chain's CDR3 is CASSLKRTGGNEQFF. CDR3 nucleotide sequence: TGCGCCAGCAGCTTAAAAAGGACAGGGGGCAATGAGCAGTTCTTC.